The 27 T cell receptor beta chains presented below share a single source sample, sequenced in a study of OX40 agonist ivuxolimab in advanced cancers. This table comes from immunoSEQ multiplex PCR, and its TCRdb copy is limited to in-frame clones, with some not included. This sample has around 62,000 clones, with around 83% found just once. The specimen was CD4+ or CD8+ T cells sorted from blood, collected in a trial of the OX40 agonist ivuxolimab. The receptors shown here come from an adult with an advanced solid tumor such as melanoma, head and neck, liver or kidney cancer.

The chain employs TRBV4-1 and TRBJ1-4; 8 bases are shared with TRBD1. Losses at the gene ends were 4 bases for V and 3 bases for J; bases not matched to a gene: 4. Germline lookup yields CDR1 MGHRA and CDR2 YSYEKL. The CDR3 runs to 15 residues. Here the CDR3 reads CASSRTGTPNEKLFF. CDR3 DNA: TGCGCCAGCAGCCGGACAGGGACGCCTAATGAAAAACTGTTTTTT.

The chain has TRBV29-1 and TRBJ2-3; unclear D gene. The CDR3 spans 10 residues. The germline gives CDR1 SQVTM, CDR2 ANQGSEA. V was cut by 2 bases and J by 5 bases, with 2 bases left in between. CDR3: CSVELDTQYF. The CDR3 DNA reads TGCAGCGTTGAACTAGATACGCAGTATTTT.

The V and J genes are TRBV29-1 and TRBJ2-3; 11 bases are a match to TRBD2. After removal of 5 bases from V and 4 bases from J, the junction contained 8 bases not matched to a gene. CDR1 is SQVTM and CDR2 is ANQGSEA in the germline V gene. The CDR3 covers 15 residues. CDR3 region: CSVHTSGGRADTQYF. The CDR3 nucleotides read TGCAGCGTTCATACTAGCGGGGGCCGGGCAGATACGCAGTATTTT.

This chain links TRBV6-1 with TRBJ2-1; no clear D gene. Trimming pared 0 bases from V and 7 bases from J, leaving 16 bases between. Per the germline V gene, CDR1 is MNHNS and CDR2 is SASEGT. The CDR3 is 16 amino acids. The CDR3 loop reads CASSEAVSWPRNEQFF. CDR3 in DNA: TGTGCCAGCAGTGAAGCGGTCAGTTGGCCGCGGAATGAGCAGTTCTTC.

The CDR3, as DNA: TGTGCCAGCTCACCAGGGGTCCCGGAGCCCCAGCATTTT. This codes for CASSPGVPEPQHF. The chain recombines TRBV18 with TRBJ1-5; no clear D gene. Trimming removed 2 bases from V and 8 bases from J, with 10 bases in between. CDR1 KGHSH and CDR2 LQKENI come from the germline V gene. CDR3 length: 13 amino acids.

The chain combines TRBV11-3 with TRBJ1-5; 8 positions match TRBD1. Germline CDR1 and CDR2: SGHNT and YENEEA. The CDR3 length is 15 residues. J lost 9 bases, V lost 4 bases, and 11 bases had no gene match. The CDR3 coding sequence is TGTGCCAGCAGCTCGCAGGAAAACAGGGGGGGGCCCCAGCATTTT. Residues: CASSSQENRGGPQHF.

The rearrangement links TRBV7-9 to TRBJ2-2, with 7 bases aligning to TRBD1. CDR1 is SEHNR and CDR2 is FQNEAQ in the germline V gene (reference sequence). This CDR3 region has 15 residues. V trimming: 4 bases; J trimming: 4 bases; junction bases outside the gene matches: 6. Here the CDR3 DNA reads TGTGCCAGCAGCTCCCAGGGACAGAGCACCGGGGAGCTGTTTTTT. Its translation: CASSSQGQSTGELFF.

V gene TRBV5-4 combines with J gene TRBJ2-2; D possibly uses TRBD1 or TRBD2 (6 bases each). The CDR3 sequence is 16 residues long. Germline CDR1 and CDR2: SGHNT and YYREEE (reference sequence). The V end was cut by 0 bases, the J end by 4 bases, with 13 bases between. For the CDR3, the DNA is TGTGCCAGCAGCTTGGCCGGGGGACAACGCACCGGGGAGCTGTTTTTT. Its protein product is CASSLAGGQRTGELFF.

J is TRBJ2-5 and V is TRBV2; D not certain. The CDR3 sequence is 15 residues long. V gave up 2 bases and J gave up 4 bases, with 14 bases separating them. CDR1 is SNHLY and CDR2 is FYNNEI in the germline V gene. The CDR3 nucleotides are TGTGCCAGCAGTGAAAGGCATGGTTCCGGAGAGACCCAGTACTTC. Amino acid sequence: CASSERHGSGETQYF. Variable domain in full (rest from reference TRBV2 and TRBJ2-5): EPEVTQTPSHQVTQMGQEVILRCVPISNHLYFYWYRQILGQKVEFLVSFYNNEISEKSEIFDDQFSVERPDGSNFTLKIRSTKLEDSAMYFCASSERHGSGETQYFGPGTRLLVL.

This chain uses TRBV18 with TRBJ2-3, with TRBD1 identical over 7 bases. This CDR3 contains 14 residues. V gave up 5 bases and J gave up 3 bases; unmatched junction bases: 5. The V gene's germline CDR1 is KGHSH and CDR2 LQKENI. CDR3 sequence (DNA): TGTGCCAGCTCAAGACAGGGTAGAACAGATACGCAGTATTTT. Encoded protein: CASSRQGRTDTQYF.

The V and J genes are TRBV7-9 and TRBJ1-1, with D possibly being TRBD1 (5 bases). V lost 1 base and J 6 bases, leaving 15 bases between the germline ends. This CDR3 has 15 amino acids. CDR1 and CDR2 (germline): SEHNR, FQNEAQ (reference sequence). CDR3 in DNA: TGTGCCAGCAGCTTAGTGGCCGTCGTAGGGGCTGAAGCTTTCTTT. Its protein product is CASSLVAVVGAEAFF.

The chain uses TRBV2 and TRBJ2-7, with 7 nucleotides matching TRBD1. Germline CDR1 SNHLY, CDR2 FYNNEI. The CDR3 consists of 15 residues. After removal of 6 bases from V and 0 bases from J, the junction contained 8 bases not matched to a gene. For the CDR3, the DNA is TGTGCCAGCAGGGCAGACAGGGCCCCCTCCTACGAGCAGTACTTC. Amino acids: CASRADRAPSYEQYF.

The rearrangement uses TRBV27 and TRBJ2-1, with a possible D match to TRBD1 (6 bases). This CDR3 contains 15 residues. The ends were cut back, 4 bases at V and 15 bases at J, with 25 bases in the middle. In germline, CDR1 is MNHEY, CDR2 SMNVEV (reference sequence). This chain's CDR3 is CASSSPLEQGWRLFF. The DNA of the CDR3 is TGTGCCAGCAGTTCCCCTTTGGAACAGGGCTGGAGGCTGTTCTTC.

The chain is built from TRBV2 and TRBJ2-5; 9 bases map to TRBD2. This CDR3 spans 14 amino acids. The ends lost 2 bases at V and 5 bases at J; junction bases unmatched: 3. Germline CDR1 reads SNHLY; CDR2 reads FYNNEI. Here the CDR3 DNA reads TGTGCCAGCAGTGAACTAGCGGGGTTTGAGACCCAGTACTTC. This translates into CASSELAGFETQYF. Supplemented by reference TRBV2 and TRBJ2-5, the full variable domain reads EPEVTQTPSHQVTQMGQEVILRCVPISNHLYFYWYRQILGQKVEFLVSFYNNEISEKSEIFDDQFSVERPDGSNFTLKIRSTKLEDSAMYFCASSELAGFETQYFGPGTRLLVL.

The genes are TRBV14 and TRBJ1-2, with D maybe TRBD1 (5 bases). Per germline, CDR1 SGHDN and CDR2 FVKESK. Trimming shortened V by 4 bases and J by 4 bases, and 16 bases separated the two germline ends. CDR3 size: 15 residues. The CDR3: CASSPEIDSRYGYTF. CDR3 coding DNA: TGTGCCAGCAGCCCCGAAATAGACAGCCGCTATGGCTACACCTTC.

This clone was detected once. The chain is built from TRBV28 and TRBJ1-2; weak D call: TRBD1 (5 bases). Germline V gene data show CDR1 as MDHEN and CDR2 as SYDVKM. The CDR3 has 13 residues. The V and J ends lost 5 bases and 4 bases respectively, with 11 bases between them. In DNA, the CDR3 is TGTGCCAGCAGTCGGCGGGGGGGCTATGGCTACACCTTC. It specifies CASSRRGGYGYTF.

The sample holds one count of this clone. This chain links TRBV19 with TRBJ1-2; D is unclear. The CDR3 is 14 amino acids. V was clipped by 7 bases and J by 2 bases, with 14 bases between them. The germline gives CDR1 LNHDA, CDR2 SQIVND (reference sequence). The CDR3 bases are TGTGCCAGTAACGAGGACGGATCGAACTATGGCTACACCTTC. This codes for CASNEDGSNYGYTF. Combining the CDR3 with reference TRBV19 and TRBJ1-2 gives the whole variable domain DGGITQSPKYLFRKEGQNVTLSCEQNLNHDAMYWYRQDPGQGLRLIYYSQIVNDFQKGDIAEGYSVSREKKESFPLTVTSAQKNPTAFYLCASNEDGSNYGYTFGSGTRLTVV.

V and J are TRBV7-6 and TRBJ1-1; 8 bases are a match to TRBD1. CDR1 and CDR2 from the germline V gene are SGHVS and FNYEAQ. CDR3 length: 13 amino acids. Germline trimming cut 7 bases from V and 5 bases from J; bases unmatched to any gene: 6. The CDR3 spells CASTGQGHTEAFF. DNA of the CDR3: TGTGCCAGCACCGGACAGGGACATACTGAAGCTTTCTTT. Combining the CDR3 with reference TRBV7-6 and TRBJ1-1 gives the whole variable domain GAGVSQSPRYKVTKRGQDVALRCDPISGHVSLYWYRQALGQGPEFLTYFNYEAQQDKSGLPNDRFSAERPEGSISTLTIQRTEQRDSAMYRCASTGQGHTEAFFGQGTRLTVV.

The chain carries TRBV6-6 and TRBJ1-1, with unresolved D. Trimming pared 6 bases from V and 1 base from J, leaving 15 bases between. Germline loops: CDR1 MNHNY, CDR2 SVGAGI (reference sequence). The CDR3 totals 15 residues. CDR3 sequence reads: CASSRPGAANTEAFF. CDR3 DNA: TGTGCCAGCAGCCGCCCCGGAGCAGCGAACACTGAAGCTTTCTTT.

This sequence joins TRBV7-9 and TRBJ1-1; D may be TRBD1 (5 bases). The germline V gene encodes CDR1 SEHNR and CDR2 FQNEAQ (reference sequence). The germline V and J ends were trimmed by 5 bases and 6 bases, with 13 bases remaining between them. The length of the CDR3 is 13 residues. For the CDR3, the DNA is TGTGCCAGCAGCATCCTACAGGAACCTGAAGCTTTCTTT. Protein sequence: CASSILQEPEAFF.

The CDR3, as DNA: TGCGCCAGCAGCCAAGATCCCGGGACGGGAGAGCAGTACTTC. It is translated as CASSQDPGTGEQYF. V gene TRBV4-3 combines with J gene TRBJ2-7; D is possibly TRBD1 or TRBD2 (5 bases each). The V end was cut by 0 bases, the J end by 7 bases, with 13 bases between. Germline CDR1 LGHNA, CDR2 YSLEER. The CDR3 consists of 14 residues.

The CDR3 spells CASSTGVLQETQYF. CDR3 DNA: TGCGCCAGCTCCACGGGGGTCCTCCAAGAGACCCAGTACTTC. The chain links TRBV5-1 to TRBJ2-5; a possible D gene is TRBD2 (6 bases). Germline lookup yields CDR1 SGHRS and CDR2 YFSETQ. V was clipped by 7 bases and J by 1 base, with 14 bases between them. The CDR3 has 14 amino acids.

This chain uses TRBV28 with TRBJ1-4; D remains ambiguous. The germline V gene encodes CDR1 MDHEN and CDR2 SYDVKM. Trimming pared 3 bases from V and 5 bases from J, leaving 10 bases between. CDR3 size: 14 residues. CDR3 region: CASSLAGPNEKLFF. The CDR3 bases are TGTGCCAGCAGTTTGGCGGGCCCCAATGAAAAACTGTTTTTT.

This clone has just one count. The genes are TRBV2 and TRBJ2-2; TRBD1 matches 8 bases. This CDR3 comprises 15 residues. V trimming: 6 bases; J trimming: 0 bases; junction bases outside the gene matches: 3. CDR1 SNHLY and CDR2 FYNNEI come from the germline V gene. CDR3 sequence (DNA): TGTGCCAGCAGCAAGGACAGGGCGAACACCGGGGAGCTGTTTTTT. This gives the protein CASSKDRANTGELFF.

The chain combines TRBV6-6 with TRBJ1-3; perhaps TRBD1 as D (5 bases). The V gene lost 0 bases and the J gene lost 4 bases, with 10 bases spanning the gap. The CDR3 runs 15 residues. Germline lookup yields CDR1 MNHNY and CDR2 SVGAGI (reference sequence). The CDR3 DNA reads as TGTGCCAGCAGTTACTCAGGGGACGCGGGAAACACCATATATTTT. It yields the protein CASSYSGDAGNTIYF.

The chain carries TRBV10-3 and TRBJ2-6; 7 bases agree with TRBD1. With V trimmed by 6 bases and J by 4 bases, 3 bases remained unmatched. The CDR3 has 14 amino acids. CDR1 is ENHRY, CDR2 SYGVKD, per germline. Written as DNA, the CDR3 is TGTGCCATCAGACAGGGGCCGGGGGCCAACGTCCTGACTTTC. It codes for CAIRQGPGANVLTF.

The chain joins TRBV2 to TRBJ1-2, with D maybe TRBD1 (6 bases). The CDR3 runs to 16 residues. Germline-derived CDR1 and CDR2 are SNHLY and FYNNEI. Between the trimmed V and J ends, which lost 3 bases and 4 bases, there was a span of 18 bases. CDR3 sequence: CASSDRPGGGIYGYTF. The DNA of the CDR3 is TGTGCCAGCAGTGATAGACCGGGGGGGGGCATCTATGGCTACACCTTC.